Below are 20 T cell receptor beta chains sequenced from a single sample in a study of response to subunit inactivated influenza vaccine. In TCRdb, the RT-PCR reads were re-called with MiXCR into one record per CDR3 protein. The sample has roughly 460,000 distinct CDR3 sequences, roughly 9.7% seen once; the top ten hold 12%. Source: PBMCs from blood, taken 40 to 50 days after vaccination. The origin of the receptors is a man over 45 who received an inactivated influenza vaccine.

Only a few counts were recorded for this clonotype. Relative to the germline gene, one junction end is altered; a read error may explain this. The rearrangement uses TRBV4-1 and TRBJ1-2, with D possibly matching TRBD1 (5 bases). The CDR3 covers 12 residues. Germline CDR1 reads MGHRA; CDR2 reads YSYEKL. The CDR3 nucleotides read TGCGCCAGCAGCCAAGTTTTCAGGGAACCCTGCTTC. This codes for CASSQVFREPCF.

The chain recombines TRBV5-1 with TRBJ1-4; 9 nucleotides align to TRBD1. The V gene's germline CDR1 is SGHRS and CDR2 YFSETQ. The V gene end was trimmed by 4 bases and the J gene end by 0 bases; junction bases not matched to a gene: 7. CDR3 length: 17 residues. Here the CDR3 DNA reads TGCGCCAGCAGCCGGGACAGGGTGAGGGCAACTAATGAAAAACTGTTTTTT. Translated: CASSRDRVRATNEKLFF.

This clonotype has at least ten counts. The chain combines TRBV11-2 with TRBJ2-3, with D hard to call. The germline V gene encodes CDR1 SGHAT and CDR2 FQNNGV. Deletions cut 6 bases from V and 0 bases from J, with 10 bases between. CDR3 size: 14 residues. CDR3: CASSLRQSTDTQYF. Written as DNA, the CDR3 is TGTGCCAGCAGTTTACGACAAAGCACAGATACGCAGTATTTT. Based on the CDR3 plus reference TRBV11-2 and TRBJ2-3, the full variable domain is EAGVAQSPRYKIIEKRQSVAFWCNPISGHATLYWYQQILGQGPKLLIQFQNNGVVDDSQLPKDRFSAERLKGVDSTLKIQPAKLEDSAVYLCASSLRQSTDTQYFGPGTRLTVL.

This clonotype was picked up many times. The V call is TRBV5-6, the J call TRBJ2-7, with 10 positions matching TRBD1. The germline V gene encodes CDR1 SGHDT and CDR2 YYEEEE. The CDR3 is 15 residues long. V dropped 1 base and J dropped 3; count of bases not matched to a gene: 4. This chain's CDR3 is CASSLLWTGGYEQYF. Here the CDR3 DNA reads TGTGCCAGCAGCTTGCTCTGGACAGGGGGCTACGAGCAGTACTTC.

In this sample, this clonotype turned up a few times. CDR3 sequence (DNA): TGTGCCACCAGCAGAGAAGTTGGGGCTCAGCCCCAGCATTTT. Its protein is CATSREVGAQPQHF. This rearrangement joins TRBV15 to TRBJ1-5, with D possibly TRBD1 on 5 matching bases. The V gene's germline CDR1 is LNHNV and CDR2 YYDKDF (reference sequence). Trimming removed 0 bases from V and 6 bases from J, with 9 bases in between. This CDR3 is 14 amino acids long.

This clonotype was detected ten times or more. A read error may account for a junction end that differs from germline. The chain uses TRBV12-3 or TRBV12-4 and TRBJ1-1; D might be TRBD1 (5 bases). This CDR3 is 13 amino acids long. CDR3: CASSLPRGWDLIF. The CDR3 DNA follows: TGTGCCAGCAGTTTACCCCGGGGGTGGGACCTCATCTTT.

The rearrangement uses TRBV5-1 and TRBJ1-4, with D perhaps matching TRBD1 (6 bases). The CDR3 sequence is 16 residues long. CDR1 is SGHRS, CDR2 YFSETQ, per germline. Deletions cut 4 bases from V and 7 bases from J, with 20 bases between. DNA for the CDR3: TGCGCCAGCAGCAGCGGACAGATGGGGGTTATTGAAAAACTGTTTTTT. This encodes CASSSGQMGVIEKLFF.

This sequence joins TRBV7-2 and TRBJ2-3, with D perhaps TRBD2 (5 bases). CDR1 is SGHTA and CDR2 is FQGNSA in the germline V gene. CDR3 length equals 16 residues. V shed 0 bases and J shed 2 bases, with 12 bases lying between them. The CDR3 reads CASSLAPGRDTDTQYF. The CDR3 DNA reads TGTGCCAGCAGCTTAGCGCCAGGCCGGGACACAGATACGCAGTATTTT.

The rearrangement joins TRBV6-5 to TRBJ2-2, with a possible D match to TRBD2 (5 bases). Germline values: CDR1 MNHEY, CDR2 SVGAGI. The CDR3 has 14 amino acids. Trimming shortened V by 6 bases and J by 6 bases, and 14 bases separated the two germline ends. The DNA for the CDR3 is TGTGCCAGCAGACCTCGGTGGAGGTCCGGGGAGCTGTTTTTT. Its translation is CASRPRWRSGELFF.

This clonotype was counted many times. The chain combines TRBV5-1 with TRBJ2-7, with D maybe TRBD2 (6 bases). V was clipped by 0 bases and J by 3 bases, with 10 bases between them. Germline V gene data show CDR1 as SGHRS and CDR2 as YFSETQ. The CDR3 is made up of 14 amino acids. This CDR3 is CASSLVGGVYEQYF. CDR3 bases: TGCGCCAGCAGCTTGGTAGGAGGGGTCTACGAGCAGTACTTC. Based on the CDR3 plus reference TRBV5-1 and TRBJ2-7, the full variable domain is KAGVTQTPRYLIKTRGQQVTLSCSPISGHRSVSWYQQTPGQGLQFLFEYFSETQRNKGNFPGRFSGRQFSNSRSEMNVSTLELGDSALYLCASSLVGGVYEQYFGPGTRLTVT.

This chain joins TRBV11-2 and TRBJ2-5, with D possibly matching TRBD2 (7 bases). V shed 0 bases and J shed 7 bases, with 15 bases lying between them. Germline-derived CDR1 and CDR2 are SGHAT and FQNNGV. This CDR3 is 15 amino acids long. CDR3 nucleotide sequence: TGTGCCAGCAGCTTAGAGCGGGGGCTTCGGGGGACCCAGTACTTC. Protein sequence: CASSLERGLRGTQYF.

The CDR3 sequence is CASSPQDNYGYTF. CDR3 DNA sequence: TGTGCCAGCAGCCCACAGGATAACTATGGCTACACCTTC. The chain employs TRBV6-2 or TRBV6-3 and TRBJ1-2; D is perhaps TRBD1 (5 bases). CDR1 MNHEY and CDR2 SVGEGT come from the germline V gene. This CDR3 region has 13 residues. With 6 bases removed from V and 1 base from J, the gap between germline ends came to 9 bases.

The rearrangement joins TRBV2 to TRBJ2-7; D possibly matches TRBD1 or TRBD2 (6 bases each). CDR1 is SNHLY and CDR2 is FYNNEI in the germline V gene. This CDR3 spans 17 amino acids. Trimming removed 4 bases at V and 4 bases at J, with 23 bases between. The CDR3, as DNA: TGTGCCAGCAGTGGAATCTATTGGGGGGCGGAGGGTTACGAGCAGTACTTC. The encoded protein is CASSGIYWGAEGYEQYF.

A few counts support this clonotype. This chain connects TRBV5-5 to TRBJ1-1; no clear D. Trimming removed 0 bases at V and 5 bases at J, with 8 bases between. The germline CDR1 and CDR2 sequences are SGHKS and YYEKEE (reference sequence). This CDR3 contains 13 residues. CDR3 sequence (DNA): TGTGCCAGCAGCTTGGGGCCCCAGACTGAAGCTTTCTTT. This sequence encodes CASSLGPQTEAFF. Full variable domain (rest looked up from reference TRBV5-5 and TRBJ1-1): DAGVTQSPTHLIKTRGQQVTLRCSPISGHKSVSWYQQVLGQGPQFIFQYYEKEERGRGNFPDRFSARQFPNYSSELNVNALLLGDSALYLCASSLGPQTEAFFGQGTRLTVV.

This clonotype appeared many times. The rearrangement links TRBV29-1 to TRBJ2-7; D possibly uses TRBD1 or TRBD2 (6 bases each). With 0 bases removed from V and 3 bases from J, the gap between germline ends came to 15 bases. The CDR3 extends over 15 amino acids. The germline gives CDR1 SQVTM, CDR2 ANQGSEA. The CDR3 DNA reads TGCAGCGTTGAAGATCGAGGGGGGCTTAGCTACGAGCAGTACTTC. Protein: CSVEDRGGLSYEQYF.

This clonotype was recorded many times. The chain couples TRBV20-1 to TRBJ2-1, with 12 bases matching TRBD2. CDR1 DFQATT and CDR2 SNEGSKA come from the germline V gene (reference sequence). V gave up 4 bases and J gave up 4 bases; unmatched junction bases: 5. This CDR3 spans 15 amino acids. The DNA of the CDR3 is TGCAGTGCTATCCCTAGCGGGAGGGGTTACAATGAGCAGTTCTTC. Encoded protein: CSAIPSGRGYNEQFF.

The rearrangement uses TRBV7-2 and TRBJ2-2, with 9 bases aligning to TRBD1. In germline, CDR1 is SGHTA, CDR2 FQGNSA. With 4 bases clipped from V and 6 bases from J, the junction kept 6 bases outside the gene matches. There are 15 residues in the CDR3. CDR3 loop: CASSSTGGVPGELFF. Written as DNA, the CDR3 is TGTGCCAGCAGCTCGACAGGGGGAGTCCCCGGGGAGCTGTTTTTT.

Only a few counts were recorded for this clonotype. This chain uses TRBV5-1 with TRBJ2-5; D gene unclear. The CDR3 has 13 residues. CDR1 is SGHRS, CDR2 YFSETQ, per germline. V lost 1 base and J 4 bases, leaving 8 bases between the germline ends. CDR3: CASSLSPGETQYF. The CDR3 DNA reads as TGCGCCAGCAGCTTGAGCCCAGGAGAGACCCAGTACTTC. Using reference TRBV5-1 and TRBJ2-5 for the parts outside the CDR3, the full variable domain is KAGVTQTPRYLIKTRGQQVTLSCSPISGHRSVSWYQQTPGQGLQFLFEYFSETQRNKGNFPGRFSGRQFSNSRSEMNVSTLELGDSALYLCASSLSPGETQYFGPGTRLLVL.

This clonotype occurred a few times. The chain links TRBV5-5 to TRBJ2-7; D is undetermined. Trimming shortened V by 6 bases and J by 1 base, and 11 bases separated the two germline ends. Germline CDR1 SGHKS, CDR2 YYEKEE (reference sequence). This CDR3 comprises 13 residues. Written as DNA, the CDR3 is TGTGCCAGCATGACATACGTTTCCTACGAGCAGTACTTC. Its translation is CASMTYVSYEQYF. The full variable domain, completed using reference TRBV5-5 and TRBJ2-7, is DAGVTQSPTHLIKTRGQQVTLRCSPISGHKSVSWYQQVLGQGPQFIFQYYEKEERGRGNFPDRFSARQFPNYSSELNVNALLLGDSALYLCASMTYVSYEQYFGPGTRLTVT.

For the CDR3, the DNA is TGTGCCAGCTCAGGTAGCGGGAGTTTAGAGACCCAGTACTTC. This codes for CASSGSGSLETQYF. The chain has TRBV12-3 or TRBV12-4 and TRBJ2-5; 9 bases line up with TRBD2. J lost 4 bases, V lost 8 bases, and 8 bases had no gene match. CDR3 size: 14 residues.